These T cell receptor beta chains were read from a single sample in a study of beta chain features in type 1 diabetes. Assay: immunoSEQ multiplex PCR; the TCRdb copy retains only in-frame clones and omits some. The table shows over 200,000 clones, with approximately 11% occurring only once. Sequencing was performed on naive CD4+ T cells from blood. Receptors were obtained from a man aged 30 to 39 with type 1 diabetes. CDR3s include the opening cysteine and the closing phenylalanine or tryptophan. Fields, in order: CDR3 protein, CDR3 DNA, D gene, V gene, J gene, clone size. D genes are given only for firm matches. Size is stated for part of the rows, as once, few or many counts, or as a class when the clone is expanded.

CDR3aa: CASSPTTSLTYNEQFF; CDR3nt: TGTGCCAGCTCACCAACGACTAGCCTTACTTACAATGAGCAGTTCTTC; d_gene: TRBD2; v_gene: TRBV18; j_gene: TRBJ2-1; abundance: .
CDR3aa: CASSRTGIEQPQHF; CDR3nt: TGTGCCAGCAGTAGGACAGGGATCGAGCAGCCCCAGCATTTT; d_gene: TRBD1; v_gene: TRBV28; j_gene: TRBJ1-5; abundance: .
CDR3aa: CTSSQEGHEQYF; CDR3nt: TGCACCAGCAGCCAAGAGGGCCACGAGCAGTACTTC; d_gene: .; v_gene: TRBV1; j_gene: TRBJ2-7; abundance: .
CDR3aa: CASSARQTSGAFF; CDR3nt: TGTGCCAGCAGTGCGCGACAGACGTCGGGAGCTTTCTTT; d_gene: .; v_gene: TRBV2; j_gene: TRBJ1-1; abundance: few
CDR3aa: CASMEGPNTGELFF; CDR3nt: TGCGCCAGCATGGAGGGGCCTAACACCGGGGAGCTGTTTTTT; d_gene: .; v_gene: TRBV5-1; j_gene: TRBJ2-2; abundance: few
CDR3aa: CASSLDRRNYGYTF; CDR3nt: TGTGCCAGCAGCTTGGACAGAAGGAACTATGGCTACACCTTC; d_gene: .; v_gene: TRBV5-4; j_gene: TRBJ1-2; abundance: .
CDR3aa: CASSRRGGEFGETQYF; CDR3nt: TGCGCCAGCAGCCGACGAGGCGGGGAGTTTGGGGAGACCCAGTACTTC; d_gene: .; v_gene: TRBV5-1; j_gene: TRBJ2-5; abundance: .
CDR3aa: CAISESRQNNEQFF; CDR3nt: TGTGCCATCAGTGAGTCGAGGCAGAACAATGAGCAGTTCTTC; d_gene: .; v_gene: TRBV10-3; j_gene: TRBJ2-1; abundance: .
CDR3aa: CASSFLGGYEQFF; CDR3nt: TGCGCCAGCAGCTTTCTTGGGGGCTATGAGCAGTTCTTC; d_gene: .; v_gene: TRBV5-1; j_gene: TRBJ2-1; abundance: few
CDR3aa: CASAGRMVDTQYF; CDR3nt: TGTGCCAGTGCAGGGCGAATGGTGGATACGCAGTATTTT; d_gene: .; v_gene: TRBV19; j_gene: TRBJ2-3; abundance: .
CDR3aa: CASSLSPAGSDTQYF; CDR3nt: TGTGCCAGCAGCTTATCCCCTGCCGGGTCAGATACGCAGTATTTT; d_gene: .; v_gene: TRBV11-1; j_gene: TRBJ2-3; abundance: .
CDR3aa: CASSLSTQANYGYTF; CDR3nt: TGTGCCAGCAGCCTCTCGACACAAGCTAACTATGGCTACACCTTC; d_gene: .; v_gene: TRBV5-4; j_gene: TRBJ1-2; abundance: .
CDR3aa: CASRGRRQLEKLFF; CDR3nt: TGTGCCAGCAGGGGAAGAAGACAGCTTGAAAAACTGTTTTTT; d_gene: .; v_gene: TRBV11-2; j_gene: TRBJ1-4; abundance: few
CDR3aa: CASSSIAPAEAFF; CDR3nt: TGTGCCAGCAGTTCTATAGCTCCCGCTGAAGCTTTCTTT; d_gene: .; v_gene: TRBV6-5; j_gene: TRBJ1-1; abundance: few
CDR3aa: CASSTLPGDNEQFF; CDR3nt: TGCGCCAGCAGCACCCTTCCAGGGGACAATGAGCAGTTCTTC; d_gene: .; v_gene: TRBV5-1; j_gene: TRBJ2-1; abundance: few
CDR3aa: CASSSTDTQYF; CDR3nt: TGTGCCAGCTCGAGCACAGATACGCAGTATTTT; d_gene: .; v_gene: TRBV7-8; j_gene: TRBJ2-3; abundance: .
CDR3aa: CASSFQGSLLNTEAFF; CDR3nt: TGCGCCAGCAGCTTTCAGGGGTCCCTACTGAACACTGAAGCTTTCTTT; d_gene: .; v_gene: TRBV5-1; j_gene: TRBJ1-1; abundance: .
CDR3aa: CASSPTGDSYNEQFF; CDR3nt: TGTGCCAGCAGTCCCACAGGGGACTCCTACAATGAGCAGTTCTTC; d_gene: TRBD1; v_gene: TRBV7-3; j_gene: TRBJ2-1; abundance: few
CDR3aa: CASSLRRGQPQHF; CDR3nt: TGTGCCAGCAGCCTCCGTCGGGGTCAGCCCCAGCATTTT; d_gene: .; v_gene: TRBV4-2; j_gene: TRBJ1-5; abundance: few
CDR3aa: CASSTGTASNLYGYTF; CDR3nt: TGTGCCAGCAGTACCGGGACAGCAAGTAACCTCTATGGCTACACCTTC; d_gene: TRBD1; v_gene: TRBV28; j_gene: TRBJ1-2; abundance: .
CDR3aa: CAWSGWSLNEKLFF; CDR3nt: TGTGCCTGGAGTGGGTGGAGTCTTAATGAAAAACTGTTTTTT; d_gene: .; v_gene: TRBV30; j_gene: TRBJ1-4; abundance: .
CDR3aa: CASSLEGQGLIYTF; CDR3nt: TGCGCCAGCAGCTTGGAAGGACAGGGTTTGATCTACACCTTC; d_gene: TRBD1; v_gene: TRBV5-1; j_gene: TRBJ1-2; abundance: .
CDR3aa: CASSFWRGPDTQYF; CDR3nt: TGTGCCAGCAGCTTCTGGAGGGGGCCCGATACGCAGTATTTT; d_gene: .; v_gene: TRBV5-4; j_gene: TRBJ2-3; abundance: few
CDR3aa: CASSSYRGETQYF; CDR3nt: TGTGCCAGCAGCTCCTACAGGGGAGAGACCCAGTACTTC; d_gene: TRBD1; v_gene: TRBV5-6; j_gene: TRBJ2-5; abundance: .
CDR3aa: CASSLDGYEQYF; CDR3nt: TGCGCCAGCAGCCTGGACGGCTACGAGCAGTACTTC; d_gene: .; v_gene: TRBV5-1; j_gene: TRBJ2-7; abundance: .
CDR3aa: CASSEDPFKGPGTGELFF; CDR3nt: TGTGCCAGCAGTGAAGATCCCTTTAAGGGGCCGGGTACCGGGGAGCTGTTTTTT; d_gene: .; v_gene: TRBV2; j_gene: TRBJ2-2; abundance: once
CDR3aa: CASRREGGTDTQYF; CDR3nt: TGTGCCAGCAGACGAGAAGGGGGTACAGATACGCAGTATTTT; d_gene: .; v_gene: TRBV7-3; j_gene: TRBJ2-3; abundance: few